This TCR beta chain was profiled in a study of T cells in Graves' hyperthyroidism and ophthalmopathy. Overall study results and limits: Before onset, by a median of about seven months, the model predicted ophthalmopathy.

The CDR3 consists of 18 residues. V was shortened by 0 bases and J by 0 bases, with 11 bases between the two germline ends. Germline V gives CDR1 KGHDR, CDR2 SFDVKD. Notes on this clonotype: Its antigen is as yet unknown.

The investigators amplified TCR beta CDR3 regions from RNA transcripts. The HTBI primer set was used in a first-round RT-PCR of the TCR CDR3. TCRdb redid the calling of the multiplex PCR reads with MiXCR, one entry per CDR3 protein. The table shows 650,000 to 850,000 distinct CDR3 sequences, with approximately 18% occurring only once. Based on clinical symptoms, serum thyroxine and TRAb, thyroid ultrasound and orbital computed tomography, diagnoses were reached. Blood dates from first hyperthyroidism diagnosis, before any ophthalmopathy symptoms. The sample consisted of blood. The chain is built from TRBV24-1 and TRBJ2-6; D could derive from TRBD1 or TRBD2 (6 bases each). This receptor was taken from a woman between 45 and 60 years old with Graves' hyperthyroidism that later progressed to Graves' ophthalmopathy. The CDR3 nucleotides read TGTGCCACCAGTGATTTGAGGGGGGCCCACTCTGGGGCCAACGTCCTGACTTTC. Translation gives CATSDLRGAHSGANVLTF.